The present TCR beta chain was sequenced within a study of cytomegalovirus exposure and HLA in healthy donors. PCR amplification relied on 60 Vbeta primers (plus 13 Jbeta primers). Measured with immunoSEQ multiplex PCR; TCRdb has only the in-frame clones, and not every one. The repertoire includes 150,000 to 250,000 clones, more than 75% of them detected once, and over 5% sits in the top ten. J gave up 5 bases and V 3 bases, and 6 bases lay outside the gene matches. The CDR3 sequence is 15 residues long. The germline V gene encodes CDR1 LNHDA and CDR2 SQIVND (reference sequence). The receptor comes from a woman in her forties or fifties in good health and CMV-seropositive. The specimen sequenced was PBMCs. The J gene is TRBJ2-5, the V gene TRBV19, with TRBD2 matching over 10 bases. CDR3 residues: CASSIGLAGAETQYF. CDR3 bases: TGTGCCAGTAGTATCGGGCTAGCGGGAGCTGAGACCCAGTACTTC.